This entry lists 9 T cell receptor beta chains sequenced from one sample in a study of T-cell memory formation after mild COVID-19. TCRdb reanalysed the 5' RACE reads using MiXCR and keeps one entry per CDR3 protein. The table has about 340,000 distinct CDR3 sequences, 15% to 20% seen once. Sequenced: PBMCs or a T cell subset sorted from them (not recorded which). These receptors originate from a man aged 18-30 years who had mild COVID-19 (a few samples of this study predate the infection). Cell type and time point are not known.

The chain recombines TRBV5-1 with TRBJ1-4, with 11 positions matching TRBD1. With 0 bases clipped from V and 8 bases from J, the junction kept 3 bases outside the gene matches. This CDR3 spans 15 amino acids. CDR1 and CDR2 (germline): SGHRS, YFSETQ. This chain's CDR3 is CASSLGGTGGEKLFF. For the CDR3, the DNA is TGCGCCAGCAGCTTGGGGGGGACAGGGGGAGAAAAACTGTTTTTT.

The J gene is TRBJ2-2, the V gene TRBV7-3; 7 bases are a match to TRBD2. This CDR3 is 14 amino acids long. In germline, CDR1 is SGHTA, CDR2 FQGTGA. J gave up 4 bases and V 3 bases, and 2 bases lay outside the gene matches. This CDR3 reads CASSFTSVTGELFF. The DNA for the CDR3 is TGTGCCAGCAGCTTTACTAGCGTCACCGGGGAGCTGTTTTTT.

This clonotype showed up just a few times. J is TRBJ2-6 and V is TRBV14, with D possibly TRBD2 on 5 matching bases. V was cut by 0 bases and J by 0 bases, with 12 bases left in between. CDR1 and CDR2 (germline): SGHDN, FVKESK. The CDR3 contains 18 residues. The DNA for the CDR3 is TGTGCCAGCAGCCAAGATGGGAGAGACCTCTCTGGGGCCAACGTCCTGACTTTC. Translated: CASSQDGRDLSGANVLTF.

This sequence joins TRBV6-1 and TRBJ2-7; no firm D call. The CDR3 runs to 11 residues. Trimming pared 8 bases from V and 6 bases from J, leaving 11 bases between. Germline lookup yields CDR1 MNHNS and CDR2 SASEGT. CDR3 DNA: TGTGCCAGCGGCGGACCCCCCGAGCAGTACTTC. Encoded protein: CASGGPPEQYF.

The chain recombines TRBV2 with TRBJ2-7; perhaps D is TRBD1 or TRBD2 (6 bases each). The V end was cut by 8 bases, the J end by 7 bases, with 24 bases between. Germline CDR1 is SNHLY and CDR2 is FYNNEI. The CDR3 consists of 15 residues. CDR3 in amino acids: CASDRSGQLREEQYF. The CDR3 DNA is TGTGCCAGCGATAGATCGGGACAACTCCGGGAGGAGCAGTACTTC.

This clonotype was seen at least ten times. The rearrangement uses TRBV5-4 and TRBJ1-1; D unclear. The CDR3 length is 17 residues. V shed 4 bases and J shed 2 bases, with 21 bases lying between them. CDR1 and CDR2 (germline): SGHNT, YYREEE (reference sequence). This CDR3 reads CASSASGGRFINTEAFF. The DNA for the CDR3 is TGTGCCAGCAGCGCGAGTGGAGGGAGATTCATCAACACTGAAGCTTTCTTT.

The chain couples TRBV15 to TRBJ2-7; no reliable D call. The V gene lost 0 bases and the J gene lost 1 base, with 4 bases spanning the gap. The CDR3 is 13 residues long. Germline V gene data show CDR1 as LNHNV and CDR2 as YYDKDF (reference sequence). The CDR3 region is CATSRDSSYEQYF. The CDR3 coding sequence is TGTGCCACCAGCAGAGACAGTTCCTACGAGCAGTACTTC.

This clonotype was observed many times. The CDR3 region is CASSPEGTVNYSPLHF. CDR3 nucleotides: TGTGCCAGCTCACCGGAGGGTACCGTGAACTATTCACCCCTCCACTTT. This chain joins TRBV18 and TRBJ1-6; D gene uncertain. CDR3 size: 16 residues. V was cut by 3 bases and J by 8 bases, with 17 bases left in between. Germline CDR1 KGHSH, CDR2 LQKENI.

The table lists this clonotype with many counts. This sequence joins TRBV4-3 and TRBJ2-5, with D possibly TRBD1 on 5 matching bases. Germline values: CDR1 LGHNA, CDR2 YSLEER. The CDR3 sequence is 15 residues long. Trimming removed 0 bases from V and 2 bases from J, with 10 bases in between. The DNA of the CDR3 is TGCGCCAGCAGCCAAGATTTGACAGTACAAGAGACCCAGTACTTC. Translated: CASSQDLTVQETQYF.